Following are 23 T cell receptor beta chains from one sample sequenced in a study of cytomegalovirus exposure and HLA in healthy donors. PCR employed 60 Vbeta and 13 Jbeta primers. Clones were read by immunoSEQ multiplex PCR, and TCRdb kept only the in-frame ones, dropping some. In the table there are 150,000 to 250,000 clones, 85% of which are singletons. What was sequenced was PBMCs. These receptors were obtained from a woman aged 50 to 60 in good health and CMV-seronegative.

The V gene is TRBV6-5, the J gene TRBJ1-2; the match to TRBD1 covers 9 bases. The germline gives CDR1 MNHEY, CDR2 SVGAGI. The CDR3 has 16 amino acids. J was trimmed by 3 bases and V by 1 base; bases with no gene match: 6. As DNA, the CDR3 is TGTGCCAGCAGTTACTGGGGGCGACAGGGGGACTATGGCTACACCTTC. This sequence encodes CASSYWGRQGDYGYTF.

V and J are TRBV29-1 and TRBJ2-7; weak D call: TRBD2 (5 bases). The germline CDR1 and CDR2 sequences are SQVTM and ANQGSEA. V lost 6 bases, J lost 4 bases, and 22 bases lay in between. The CDR3 runs to 15 residues. The CDR3 sequence is CSVGYLSATTYEQYF. The CDR3 nucleotides are TGCAGCGTGGGATACCTCTCCGCGACTACTTACGAGCAGTACTTC.

The chain carries TRBV7-9 and TRBJ2-1, with 8 bases identical to TRBD1. After removal of 6 bases from V and 4 bases from J, the junction contained 8 bases not matched to a gene. Germline lookup yields CDR1 SEHNR and CDR2 FQNEAQ (reference sequence). The CDR3 totals 15 residues. CDR3 region: CASRGTGDLYNEQFF. CDR3 DNA sequence: TGTGCCAGCAGAGGGACAGGTGACCTATACAATGAGCAGTTCTTC. The full variable domain, its missing parts supplied by reference TRBV7-9 and TRBJ2-1, is DTGVSQNPRHKITKRGQNVTFRCDPISEHNRLYWYRQTLGQGPEFLTYFQNEAQLEKSRLLSDRFSAERPKGSFSTLEIQRTEQGDSAMYLCASRGTGDLYNEQFFGPGTRLTVL.

This clone was seen only once. The chain is built from TRBV9 and TRBJ2-1, with a weak D call TRBD1 (6 bases). V dropped 3 bases and J dropped 15 bases, with 16 bases sitting between them. The CDR3 length is 12 residues. CDR1 SGDLS and CDR2 YYNGEE come from the germline V gene. In DNA, the CDR3 is TGTGCCAGCAGCGACTCGCTAGGGGGAGTGTTCTTC. Protein product: CASSDSLGGVFF.

V gene TRBV11-3 combines with J gene TRBJ2-1, with 8 positions matching TRBD1. Germline CDR1 is SGHNT and CDR2 is YENEEA. V gave up 4 bases and J gave up 0 bases; unmatched junction bases: 2. The CDR3 covers 15 residues. The CDR3 DNA follows: TGTGCCAGCAGCTCCGGACAGGGCTCCTACAATGAGCAGTTCTTC. Encoded protein: CASSSGQGSYNEQFF.

V gene TRBV4-3 combines with J gene TRBJ2-2, with D possibly TRBD2 on 6 matching bases. Germline loops: CDR1 LGHNA, CDR2 YSLEER. V was cut by 1 base and J by 4 bases, with 13 bases left in between. This CDR3 spans 16 amino acids. CDR3 sequence: CASSQAPRAGTGELFF. CDR3 DNA sequence: TGCGCCAGCAGCCAAGCCCCGCGAGCGGGCACCGGGGAGCTGTTTTTT.

The chain recombines TRBV11-3 with TRBJ2-1; 14 bases agree with TRBD2. With 3 bases clipped from V and 8 bases from J, the junction kept 18 bases outside the gene matches. Germline V lookup: CDR1 SGHNT, CDR2 YENEEA. This CDR3 has 20 amino acids. DNA of the CDR3: TGTGCCAGCAGCTTTAGGTCTCCGGGACTAGCGGGAGTCGGATCGGATGAGCAGTTCTTC. It yields the protein CASSFRSPGLAGVGSDEQFF.

J is TRBJ1-1 and V is TRBV7-3; D might be TRBD1 (5 bases). Per the germline V gene, CDR1 is SGHTA and CDR2 is FQGTGA. With 3 bases removed from V and 8 bases from J, the gap between germline ends came to 13 bases. CDR3 length equals 13 residues. The DNA for the CDR3 is TGTGCCAGCAGCTTGTCCCGGGGGAAGGAAGCTTTCTTT. As protein: CASSLSRGKEAFF.

The chain links TRBV6-5 to TRBJ1-2, with D perhaps TRBD1 (6 bases). V lost 7 bases and J 4 bases, leaving 19 bases between the germline ends. CDR3 length equals 15 residues. Germline assignment: CDR1 MNHEY and CDR2 SVGAGI. CDR3 sequence: CASTGTRGYLYGYTF. The DNA for the CDR3 is TGTGCCAGCACCGGGACAAGGGGGTATCTCTATGGCTACACCTTC.

CDR3 sequence (DNA): TGTGCCAGCAGCTTAACCCCGTACACTGAAGCTTTCTTT. It encodes CASSLTPYTEAFF. The chain recombines TRBV7-3 with TRBJ1-1; no firm D call. CDR3 size: 13 residues. The V end lost 0 bases, the J end lost 3 bases, and 5 bases lay between the germline ends. Germline V gene data show CDR1 as SGHTA and CDR2 as FQGTGA.

As for this clone: Compared with germline, one end of the junction differs, possibly owing to a read error. The chain joins TRBV5-1 to TRBJ2-3; 13 nucleotides match TRBD2. The CDR3 length is 16 residues. CDR1 is SGHRS, CDR2 YFSETQ, per germline. CDR3 sequence reads: CACSLGLAGAADTQYF. The DNA of the CDR3 is TGCGCCTGCAGCCTAGGACTAGCGGGAGCGGCAGATACGCAGTATTTT.

V gene TRBV4-2 combines with J gene TRBJ2-5, with TRBD2 identical over 9 bases. Germline V gene data show CDR1 as LGHNA and CDR2 as YNFKEQ. The CDR3 covers 15 residues. Trimming at V came to 4 bases and at J to 4 bases, leaving 7 bases not matched to a gene. The CDR3: CASSLGSGSPETQYF. The CDR3 nucleotides read TGTGCCAGCAGCCTCGGTAGCGGGAGCCCAGAGACCCAGTACTTC.

The chain links TRBV4-3 to TRBJ2-3; D is unresolved. V lost 3 bases and J lost 8, with 15 bases in between. The CDR3 extends over 14 amino acids. Germline loops: CDR1 LGHNA, CDR2 YSLEER. CDR3 DNA sequence: TGCGCCAGCAGCCAGGAGACTCTCCAAGGTACGCAGTATTTT. Amino acids: CASSQETLQGTQYF.

The chain employs TRBV5-6 and TRBJ1-2; 8 bases line up with TRBD1. The junction had 6 bases not matched to a gene; V was cut back by 4 bases and J by 4 bases. Germline CDR1 is SGHDT and CDR2 is YYEEEE. This CDR3 has 14 amino acids. As DNA, the CDR3 is TGTGCCAGCAGCACCGGACAGGGAAGCTATGGCTACACCTTC. Translated, it gives CASSTGQGSYGYTF.

For the CDR3, the DNA is TGCGCCAGCAGCTTATGGGCTGATCAGCCCCAGCATTTT. Translation gives CASSLWADQPQHF. The genes are TRBV5-1 and TRBJ1-5; no firm D call. This CDR3 spans 13 amino acids. V gave up 2 bases and J gave up 5 bases, with 8 bases separating them. Germline loops: CDR1 SGHRS, CDR2 YFSETQ. The full variable domain, with the rest looked up from reference TRBV5-1 and TRBJ1-5, is KAGVTQTPRYLIKTRGQQVTLSCSPISGHRSVSWYQQTPGQGLQFLFEYFSETQRNKGNFPGRFSGRQFSNSRSEMNVSTLELGDSALYLCASSLWADQPQHFGDGTRLSIL.

This sequence joins TRBV27 and TRBJ1-2, with D possibly being TRBD1 (5 bases). CDR3 length: 14 amino acids. Trimming left V 3 bases short and J 14 bases short, with 22 bases between. Germline V gene sequence: CDR1 MNHEY, CDR2 SMNVEV (reference sequence). CDR3 sequence (DNA): TGTGCCAGCAGTTTGAAAGCAGACAGCACCCGTACGACCTTC. This translates into CASSLKADSTRTTF.

This clone was counted a single time. V gene TRBV28 combines with J gene TRBJ1-6; D is undetermined. There are 15 residues in the CDR3. The germline gives CDR1 MDHEN, CDR2 SYDVKM. With 6 bases removed from V and 6 bases from J, the gap between germline ends came to 15 bases. CDR3 amino acids: CASSDIDRGNSPLHF. CDR3 bases: TGTGCCAGCAGCGACATTGACCGGGGTAATTCACCCCTCCACTTT.

The CDR3 DNA follows: TGTGCCAGCCTGACAGGGGACACCATGAACACTGAAGCTTTCTTT. This translates into CASLTGDTMNTEAFF. This chain joins TRBV2 and TRBJ1-1; 8 nucleotides match TRBD1. CDR1 and CDR2 (germline): SNHLY, FYNNEI. V dropped 8 bases and J dropped 0; count of bases not matched to a gene: 8. The CDR3 sequence is 15 residues long.

As DNA, the CDR3 is TGTGCCAGCTCACCGGGCAGGGTTGTTGAAAAACTGTTTTTT. Protein sequence: CASSPGRVVEKLFF. The J gene is TRBJ1-4, the V gene TRBV18; maybe TRBD1 (5 bases). Germline CDR1 reads KGHSH; CDR2 reads LQKENI. The CDR3 has 14 residues. Deletions cut 3 bases from V and 7 bases from J, with 12 bases between.

V usage is TRBV25-1 and J usage is TRBJ2-1, with 9 bases lining up with TRBD1. CDR1 and CDR2 from the germline V gene are MGHDK and SYGVNS. V shed 4 bases and J 2 bases; nucleotides not matched to a gene: 9. CDR3 length: 17 amino acids. This CDR3 reads CASSVGSGTGTYNEQFF. The CDR3 region has the DNA TGTGCCAGCAGTGTTGGGTCCGGGACAGGGACCTACAATGAGCAGTTCTTC.

V gene TRBV2 combines with J gene TRBJ2-7; 9 positions match TRBD1. The CDR3 contains 13 residues. The germline gives CDR1 SNHLY, CDR2 FYNNEI. The junction had 7 bases not matched to a gene; V was cut back by 11 bases and J by 2 bases. The CDR3, as DNA: TGTGCCGGGGGTACAGGGGGCCCCTACGAGCAGTACTTC. It encodes CAGGTGGPYEQYF.

This chain joins TRBV6-5 and TRBJ1-2, with TRBD1 matching 9 bases. From germline, CDR1 is MNHEY and CDR2 SVGAGI. V gave up 5 bases and J gave up 5 bases; unmatched junction bases: 9. This CDR3 region has 15 residues. CDR3 nucleotides: TGTGCCAGCAGTGGTACCGGGACAGGGAAATATGGCTACACCTTC. Protein product: CASSGTGTGKYGYTF.

The genes are TRBV28 and TRBJ1-3; D not certain. Trimming took 3 bases from V and 0 from J, leaving 6 bases between them. The length of the CDR3 is 14 residues. Germline assignment: CDR1 MDHEN and CDR2 SYDVKM. DNA for the CDR3: TGTGCCAGCAGTTTCAAAAACTCTGGAAACACCATATATTTT. Its protein product is CASSFKNSGNTIYF.